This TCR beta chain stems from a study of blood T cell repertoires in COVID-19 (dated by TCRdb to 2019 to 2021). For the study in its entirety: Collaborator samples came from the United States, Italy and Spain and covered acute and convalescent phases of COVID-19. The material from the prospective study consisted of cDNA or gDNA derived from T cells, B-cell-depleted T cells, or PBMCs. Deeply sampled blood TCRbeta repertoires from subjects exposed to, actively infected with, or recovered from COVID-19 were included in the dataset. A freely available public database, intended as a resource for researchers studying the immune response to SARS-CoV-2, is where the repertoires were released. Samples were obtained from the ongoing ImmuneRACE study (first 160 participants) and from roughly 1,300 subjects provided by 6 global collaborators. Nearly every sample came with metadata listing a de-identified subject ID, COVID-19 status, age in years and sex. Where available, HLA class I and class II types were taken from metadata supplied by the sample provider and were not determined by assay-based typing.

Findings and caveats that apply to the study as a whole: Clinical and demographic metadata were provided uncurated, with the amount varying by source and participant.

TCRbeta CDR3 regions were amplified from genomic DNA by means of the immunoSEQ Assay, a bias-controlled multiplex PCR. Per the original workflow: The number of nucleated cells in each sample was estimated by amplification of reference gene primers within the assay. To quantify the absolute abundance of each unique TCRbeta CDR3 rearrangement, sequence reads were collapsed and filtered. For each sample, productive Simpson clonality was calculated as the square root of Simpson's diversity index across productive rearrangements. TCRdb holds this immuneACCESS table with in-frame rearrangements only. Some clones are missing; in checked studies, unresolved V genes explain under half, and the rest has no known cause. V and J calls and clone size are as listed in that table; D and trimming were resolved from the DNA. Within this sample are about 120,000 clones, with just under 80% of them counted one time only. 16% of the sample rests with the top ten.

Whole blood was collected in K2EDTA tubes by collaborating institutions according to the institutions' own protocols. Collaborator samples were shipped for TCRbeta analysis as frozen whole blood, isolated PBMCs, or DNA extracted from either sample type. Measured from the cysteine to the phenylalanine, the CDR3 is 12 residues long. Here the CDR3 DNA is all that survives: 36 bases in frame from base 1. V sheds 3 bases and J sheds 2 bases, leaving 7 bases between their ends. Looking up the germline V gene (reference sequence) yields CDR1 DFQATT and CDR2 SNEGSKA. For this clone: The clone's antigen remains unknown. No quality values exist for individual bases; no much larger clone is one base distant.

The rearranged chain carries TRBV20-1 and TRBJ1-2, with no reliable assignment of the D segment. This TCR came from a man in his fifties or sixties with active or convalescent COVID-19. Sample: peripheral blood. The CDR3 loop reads CSASPQNYGYTF. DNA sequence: TGCAGTGCTAGTCCCCAAAACTATGGCTACACCTTC.